The 17 T cell receptor beta chains presented below share a single source sample, sequenced in a study of blood T cell repertoires in COVID-19. TCRdb keeps only in-frame clones here, not all; method: immunoSEQ multiplex PCR. Seen here are about 120,000 clones, around 80% observed once, and the top ten hold roughly 6.2%. Sequencing input: peripheral blood. The receptors stem from a man between 65 and 85 years old with acute or convalescent COVID-19.

This clone was seen a single time. The rearrangement joins TRBV5-1 to TRBJ2-7; tentatively, D is TRBD1 (6 bases). Germline-derived CDR1 and CDR2 are SGHRS and YFSETQ. The CDR3 covers 14 residues. The germline V and J ends were trimmed by 4 bases and 2 bases, with 13 bases remaining between them. In DNA, the CDR3 is TGCGCCAGCAGCCTCCCGACAGGCCCCTACGAGCAGTACTTC. Its protein product is CASSLPTGPYEQYF.

This chain links TRBV7-6 with TRBJ2-1; 11 nucleotides match TRBD2. V lost 0 bases, J lost 9 bases, and 13 bases stayed unmatched. CDR1 and CDR2 from the germline V gene are SGHVS and FNYEAQ. This CDR3 region has 18 residues. CDR3 sequence (DNA): TGTGCCAGCAGCTTAGCCCAGTTTAGTAGCGGGAGGGTGAGTGAGCAGTTCTTC. Encoded protein: CASSLAQFSSGRVSEQFF.

This clone was recorded only once. This chain joins TRBV30 and TRBJ1-5; possible D gene TRBD1, 6 bases. The CDR3 length is 12 residues. CDR1 and CDR2 from the germline V gene are GTSNPN and SVGIG (reference sequence). Trimming stripped 2 bases from V and 5 bases from J, with 7 bases between. The CDR3 region is CAWSTGHQPQHF. CDR3 nucleotide sequence: TGTGCCTGGAGTACAGGGCATCAGCCCCAGCATTTT.

The chain is built from TRBV7-9 and TRBJ2-7; no clear D. The germline V and J ends were trimmed by 6 bases and 0 bases, with 12 bases remaining between them. The CDR3 is made up of 14 amino acids. Looked up from germline, CDR1 is SEHNR and CDR2 is FQNEAQ (reference sequence). CDR3 region: CASSPQTSSYEQYF. CDR3 bases: TGTGCCAGCAGTCCTCAAACCAGCTCCTACGAGCAGTACTTC.

The chain is built from TRBV9 and TRBJ1-1; TRBD1 is a possible D gene (6 bases). This CDR3 spans 15 amino acids. Trimming pared 0 bases from V and 3 bases from J, leaving 12 bases between. Per the germline V gene, CDR1 is SGDLS and CDR2 is YYNGEE. CDR3 residues: CASSVGTDYYTEAFF. CDR3 coding DNA: TGTGCCAGCAGCGTAGGGACAGACTACTACACTGAAGCTTTCTTT.

The chain joins TRBV28 to TRBJ1-3, with D unclear. The CDR3 is 13 residues long. The V gene's germline CDR1 is MDHEN and CDR2 SYDVKM. Trimming stripped 8 bases from V and 5 bases from J, with 13 bases between. The CDR3 coding sequence is TGTGCCAGCCGATCCCAGATTAGAAACACCATATATTTT. Protein product: CASRSQIRNTIYF.

CDR3 region: CASSYEVARGAFF. The CDR3 DNA sequence: TGTGCCAGCAGTTACGAAGTGGCTCGTGGAGCTTTCTTT. This chain links TRBV6-6 with TRBJ1-1; D gene ambiguous. V was cut by 2 bases and J by 10 bases, with 14 bases left in between. The CDR3 loop spans 13 amino acids. The germline V gene encodes CDR1 MNHNY and CDR2 SVGAGI (reference sequence).

The chain has TRBV9 and TRBJ2-3, with 9 bases aligning to TRBD2. V was clipped by 0 bases and J by 3 bases; unmatched bases: 8. Germline values: CDR1 SGDLS, CDR2 YYNGEE. The CDR3 extends over 17 amino acids. The CDR3 loop is CASSVGDSGRGTDTQYF. The CDR3 coding sequence is TGTGCCAGCAGCGTAGGTGATAGCGGGAGAGGGACAGATACGCAGTATTTT. The whole variable domain, filled in from reference TRBV9 and TRBJ2-3, reads DSGVTQTPKHLITATGQRVTLRCSPRSGDLSVYWYQQSLDQGLQFLIQYYNGEERAKGNILERFSAQQFPDLHSELNLSSLELGDSALYFCASSVGDSGRGTDTQYFGPGTRLTVL.

The genes are TRBV19 and TRBJ1-2, with 7 bases matching TRBD1. Losses at the gene ends were 6 bases for V and 0 bases for J; bases not matched to a gene: 4. Germline assignment: CDR1 LNHDA and CDR2 SQIVND (reference sequence). This CDR3 is built from 14 residues. The CDR3 protein is CASRGQIPNYGYTF. The CDR3 nucleotides are TGTGCCAGTAGGGGACAGATTCCTAACTATGGCTACACCTTC.

This clone has only one observation. The V gene is TRBV27, the J gene TRBJ2-7; tentative D call: TRBD2 (7 bases). Per germline, CDR1 MNHEY and CDR2 SMNVEV (reference sequence). Trimming cost V 3 bases and J 5 bases, with 17 bases left between them. The CDR3 sequence is 15 residues long. In DNA form, the CDR3 reads TGTGCCAGCAGTTTGACGAGGGAGGGGGGCAACGAGCAGTACTTC. Protein product: CASSLTREGGNEQYF.

A single count supports this clone. The rearrangement joins TRBV5-1 to TRBJ2-2, with TRBD1 matching over 8 bases. Germline values: CDR1 SGHRS, CDR2 YFSETQ. There are 14 residues in the CDR3. Losses at the gene ends were 7 bases for V and 1 base for J; bases not matched to a gene: 3. The CDR3 reads CASSGTGNTGELFF. DNA of the CDR3: TGCGCCAGCTCCGGGACAGGGAACACCGGGGAGCTGTTTTTT.

The chain employs TRBV19 and TRBJ1-2; 7 nucleotides line up with TRBD1. The germline V gene encodes CDR1 LNHDA and CDR2 SQIVND (reference sequence). This CDR3 spans 17 amino acids. V was pared by 5 bases and J by 0 bases, with 12 bases of the junction left unmatched. The CDR3 coding sequence is TGTGCCAGTAGTCCGACTGGAGGGGGCCGAGCTAACTATGGCTACACCTTC. The encoded protein is CASSPTGGGRANYGYTF.

This clone was seen more than once but under ten times. V and J are TRBV18 and TRBJ2-6; 11 bases fit TRBD1. CDR3 length: 17 amino acids. Per germline, CDR1 KGHSH and CDR2 LQKENI. The trim removed 6 bases at V and 4 bases at J, leaving 8 bases unmatched. The DNA for the CDR3 is TGTGCCAGCTCCCCTGGGACAGGGGGTCCAGGGGCCAACGTCCTGACTTTC. Amino acids: CASSPGTGGPGANVLTF.

The J gene is TRBJ1-6, the V gene TRBV5-1; TRBD1 might be the D (6 bases). CDR1 and CDR2 (germline): SGHRS, YFSETQ. Trimming shortened V by 3 bases and J by 7 bases, and 17 bases separated the two germline ends. This CDR3 region has 16 residues. CDR3 sequence reads: CASSSNPGATNSPLHF. CDR3 coding DNA: TGCGCCAGCAGCTCAAACCCAGGGGCGACGAATTCACCCCTCCACTTT. Full variable domain (outside the CDR3, taken from reference TRBV5-1 and TRBJ1-6): KAGVTQTPRYLIKTRGQQVTLSCSPISGHRSVSWYQQTPGQGLQFLFEYFSETQRNKGNFPGRFSGRQFSNSRSEMNVSTLELGDSALYLCASSSNPGATNSPLHFGNGTRLTVT.

The chain joins TRBV9 to TRBJ1-1; possible D gene TRBD1, 6 bases. V was cut by 0 bases and J by 7 bases, with 10 bases left in between. The CDR3 totals 13 residues. Germline V gene sequence: CDR1 SGDLS, CDR2 YYNGEE. In DNA, the CDR3 is TGTGCCAGCAGCGTAGAGGGGGGGCGTGAAGCTTTCTTT. Translating gives CASSVEGGREAFF.

The chain is built from TRBV5-1 and TRBJ2-1, with D possibly TRBD2 on 5 matching bases. CDR1 is SGHRS, CDR2 YFSETQ, per germline. V dropped 3 bases and J dropped 0 bases, with 13 bases sitting between them. This CDR3 has 16 residues. The CDR3 region is CASSSSGVSSYNEQFF. CDR3 in DNA: TGCGCCAGCAGCTCCAGCGGAGTGAGCTCCTACAATGAGCAGTTCTTC.

The V and J genes are TRBV27 and TRBJ2-3; 7 bases align to TRBD1. Per germline, CDR1 MNHEY and CDR2 SMNVEV (reference sequence). The CDR3 sequence is 14 residues long. V was pared by 5 bases and J by 2 bases, with 4 bases of the junction left unmatched. CDR3 in amino acids: CASSMGTDTDTQYF. The CDR3 nucleotides are TGTGCCAGCAGTATGGGGACAGACACAGATACGCAGTATTTT.